This TCR beta chain derives from a study of control samples from healthy donors and cancer patients. This CDR3 spans 16 amino acids. Germline CDR1 and CDR2: SGHNT and YYREEE (reference sequence). V shed 6 bases and J 0 bases; nucleotides not matched to a gene: 7. Method: immunoSEQ multiplex PCR; TCRdb's copy keeps in-frame clones and lacks some. The data show 400,000 to 450,000 clones, around 90% seen once. This sequence originates from a man in his forties with head and neck cancer. The genes are TRBV5-4 and TRBJ2-2; TRBD1 matches 8 bases. The sequenced sample consisted of PBMCs. CDR3 sequence: CASTGTGSANTGELFF. Written as DNA, the CDR3 is TGTGCCAGCACCGGGACAGGCAGCGCGAACACCGGGGAGCTGTTTTTT.